Shown below are 3 T cell receptor beta chains from a single sample sequenced in a study of regulatory T cells in long-lasting Graves disease. Time point meaning: newly diagnosed GD, antithyroid drugs for less than 3 months. From PBMCs, RNA was extracted and then used to make the TCR library. Libraries of TCR beta came from iRepertoire HTBI primers plus Arm-PCR of CDR3 regions. TCRdb reprocessed the multiplex PCR reads with MiXCR, giving one entry per CDR3 protein. The data show about 320,000 distinct CDR3 sequences, under 20% seen once. The sequences come from peripheral blood mononuclear cells (PBMCs), collected at new diagnosis, from a patient treated with antithyroid drugs. These receptors all come from a female donor with Graves disease.

The count of this clonotype is one. The J gene is TRBJ2-2, the V gene TRBV27; possibly TRBD2 for D (6 bases). V was shortened by 6 bases and J by 8 bases, with 16 bases between the two germline ends. CDR1 is MNHEY, CDR2 SMNVEV, per germline (reference sequence). CDR3 length: 14 amino acids. CDR3 protein: CASRRTGESGELFF. Written as DNA, the CDR3 is TGTGCCAGCAGGCGCACGGGAGAGTCTGGGGAGCTGTTTTTT.

This clonotype was found many times. V usage is TRBV24-1 and J usage is TRBJ2-1, with 8 bases lining up with TRBD2. CDR3 size: 14 residues. The J segment lost 9 bases and the V segment lost 3 bases, leaving 6 bases of the junction unmatched. Germline values: CDR1 KGHDR, CDR2 SFDVKD. CDR3 nucleotide sequence: TGTGCCACCAGTGATAAGCGGGAGCAGGGTGAGCAGTTCTTC. Its translation: CATSDKREQGEQFF.

In its sample, this clonotype was seen many times. The rearrangement joins TRBV19 to TRBJ2-5; 8 bases are shared with TRBD1. The germline V gene encodes CDR1 LNHDA and CDR2 SQIVND (reference sequence). The CDR3 extends over 15 amino acids. The junction had 12 bases not matched to a gene; V was cut back by 10 bases and J by 2 bases. CDR3 in DNA: TGTGCCACCTGTGAAGGACAGGGTGGTCAAGAGACCCAGTACTTC. It codes for CATCEGQGGQETQYF.